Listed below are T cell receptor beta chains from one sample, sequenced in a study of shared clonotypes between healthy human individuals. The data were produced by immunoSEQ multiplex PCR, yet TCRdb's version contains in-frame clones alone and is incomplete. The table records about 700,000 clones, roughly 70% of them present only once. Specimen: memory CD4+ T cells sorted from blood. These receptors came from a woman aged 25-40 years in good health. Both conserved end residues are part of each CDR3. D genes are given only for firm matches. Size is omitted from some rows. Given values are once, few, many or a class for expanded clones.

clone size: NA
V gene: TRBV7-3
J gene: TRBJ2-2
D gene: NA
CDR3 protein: CASSAGQVNTGELFF
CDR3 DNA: TGTGCCAGCAGCGCGGGACAAGTGAACACCGGGGAGCTGTTTTTT

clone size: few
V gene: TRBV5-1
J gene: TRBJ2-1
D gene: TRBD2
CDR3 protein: CASSPSSGSYNEQFF
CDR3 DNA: TGCGCCAGCTCACCATCTAGCGGGAGTTACAATGAGCAGTTCTTC

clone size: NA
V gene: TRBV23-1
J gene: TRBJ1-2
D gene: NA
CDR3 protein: CASSGPPIGRGGTHYTF
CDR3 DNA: TGCGCCAGCAGTGGGCCCCCTATCGGGAGGGGGGGGACACACTACACCTTC

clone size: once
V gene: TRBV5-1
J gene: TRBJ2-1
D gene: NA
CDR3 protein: CASCASSGSYNEQFF
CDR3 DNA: TGCGCCAGCTGCGCTTCGTCGGGGTCCTACAATGAGCAGTTCTTC

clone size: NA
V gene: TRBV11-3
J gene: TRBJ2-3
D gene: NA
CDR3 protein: CASSLDHGSTQYF
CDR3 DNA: TGTGCCAGCAGCTTAGATCATGGAAGCACGCAGTATTTT

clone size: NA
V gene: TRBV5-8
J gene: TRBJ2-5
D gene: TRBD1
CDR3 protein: CASSLFRGNNQYQETQYF
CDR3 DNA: TGTGCCAGCAGCTTGTTCAGGGGGAATAACCAGTACCAAGAGACCCAGTACTTC

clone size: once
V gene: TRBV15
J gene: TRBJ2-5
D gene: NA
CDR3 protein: CATSHDRGKETQYF
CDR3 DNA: TGTGCCACCTCCCACGACCGGGGGAAAGAGACCCAGTACTTC

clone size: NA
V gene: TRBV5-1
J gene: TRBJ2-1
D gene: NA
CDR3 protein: CASSPGIEGYNEQFF
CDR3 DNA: TGCGCCAGCAGCCCGGGGATAGAGGGGTACAATGAGCAGTTCTTC

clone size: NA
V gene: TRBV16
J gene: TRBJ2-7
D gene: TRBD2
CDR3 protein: CASSPLVGGSYEQYF
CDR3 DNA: TGTGCCAGCAGCCCGCTGGTCGGCGGGAGCTACGAGCAGTACTTC

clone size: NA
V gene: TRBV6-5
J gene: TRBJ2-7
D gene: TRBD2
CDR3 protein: CASSYSAGGSYEQYF
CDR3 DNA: TGTGCCAGCAGTTACTCGGCGGGAGGGTCCTACGAGCAGTACTTC

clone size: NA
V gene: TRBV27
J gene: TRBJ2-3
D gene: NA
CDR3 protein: CASSPLRTTSTDTQYF
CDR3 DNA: TGTGCCAGCAGTCCGCTACGGACTACTAGCACAGATACGCAGTATTTT

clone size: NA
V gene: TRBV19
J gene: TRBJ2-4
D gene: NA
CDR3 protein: CASNDRSRADIQYF
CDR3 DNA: TGTGCCAGTAATGATCGGAGCCGGGCGGACATTCAGTACTTC

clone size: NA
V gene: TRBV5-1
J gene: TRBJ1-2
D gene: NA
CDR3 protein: CASSLGVDFYGYTF
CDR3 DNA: TGCGCCAGCAGCTTGGGGGTAGATTTCTATGGCTACACCTTC

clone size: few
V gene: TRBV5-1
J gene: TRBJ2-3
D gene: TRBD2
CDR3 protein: CASSVASGRTSDTQYF
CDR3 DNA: TGCGCCAGCAGCGTCGCTAGCGGGAGAACTTCAGATACGCAGTATTTT

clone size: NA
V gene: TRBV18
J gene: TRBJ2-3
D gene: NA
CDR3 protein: CASSRGLVITQYF
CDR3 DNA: TGTGCCAGCTCCCGCGGACTGGTTATAACGCAGTATTTT

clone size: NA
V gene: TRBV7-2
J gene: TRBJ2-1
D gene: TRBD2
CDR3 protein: CASSFIGTSGSNEQFF
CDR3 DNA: TGTGCCAGCAGCTTCATTGGGACTAGCGGGAGCAATGAGCAGTTCTTC

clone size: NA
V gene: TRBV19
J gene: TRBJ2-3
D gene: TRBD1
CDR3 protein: CASSIQGGTDTQYF
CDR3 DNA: TGTGCCAGTAGTATTCAGGGGGGCACAGATACGCAGTATTTT

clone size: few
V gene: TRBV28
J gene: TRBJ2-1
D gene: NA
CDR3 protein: CASTRNTLQYNEQFF
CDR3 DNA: TGTGCCAGCACGCGAAACACCCTCCAGTACAATGAGCAGTTCTTC

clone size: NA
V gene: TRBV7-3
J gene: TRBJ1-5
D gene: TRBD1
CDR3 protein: CASSLTGQGYNQPQHF
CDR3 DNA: TGTGCCAGCAGCTTAACGGGACAGGGGTATAATCAGCCCCAGCATTTT

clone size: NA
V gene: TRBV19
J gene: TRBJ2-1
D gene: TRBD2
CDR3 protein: CASASGTSGRYEQFF
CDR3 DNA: TGTGCCAGTGCATCCGGGACTAGCGGGAGGTATGAGCAGTTCTTC

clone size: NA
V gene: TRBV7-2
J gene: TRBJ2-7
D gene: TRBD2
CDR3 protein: CASSLDPLAAGVGYEQYF
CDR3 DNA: TGTGCCAGCAGCTTGGATCCCTTGGCAGCGGGAGTAGGTTACGAGCAGTACTTC

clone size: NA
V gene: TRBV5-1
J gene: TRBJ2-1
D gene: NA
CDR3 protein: CASSLDGGNEQFF
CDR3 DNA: TGCGCCAGCAGCTTGGACGGGGGCAATGAGCAGTTCTTC

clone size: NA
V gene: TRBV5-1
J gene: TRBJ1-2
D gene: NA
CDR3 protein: CASSLVRANYGYTF
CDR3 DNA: TGCGCCAGCAGCTTGGTCAGGGCTAACTATGGCTACACCTTC

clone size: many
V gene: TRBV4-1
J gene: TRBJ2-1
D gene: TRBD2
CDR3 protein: CASSQVSGRANEQFF
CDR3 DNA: TGCGCCAGCAGCCAAGTGAGCGGGAGGGCCAATGAGCAGTTCTTC

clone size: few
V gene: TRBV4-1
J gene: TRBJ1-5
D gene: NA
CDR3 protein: CASSQDLRQGNQPQHF
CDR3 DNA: TGCGCCAGCAGCCAAGATCTAAGGCAGGGGAATCAGCCCCAGCATTTT

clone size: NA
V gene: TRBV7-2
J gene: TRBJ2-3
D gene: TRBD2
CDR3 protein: CASSPGLAGSADTQYF
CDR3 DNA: TGTGCCAGCAGCCCAGGACTAGCGGGTTCCGCAGATACGCAGTATTTT

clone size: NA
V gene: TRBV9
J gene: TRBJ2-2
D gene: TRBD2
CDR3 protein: CASSVGLAGGPSTGELFF
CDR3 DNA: TGTGCCAGCAGCGTAGGCCTAGCGGGAGGGCCGTCTACCGGGGAGCTGTTTTTT

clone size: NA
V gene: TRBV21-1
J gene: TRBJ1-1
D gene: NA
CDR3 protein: CASRKLSTEAFF
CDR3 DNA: TGTGCCAGCCGGAAACTGAGCACTGAAGCTTTCTTT

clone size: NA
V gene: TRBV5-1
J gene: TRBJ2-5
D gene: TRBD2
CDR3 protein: CASRWTSGQETQYF
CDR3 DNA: TGCGCCAGCAGGTGGACTAGCGGCCAAGAGACCCAGTACTTC

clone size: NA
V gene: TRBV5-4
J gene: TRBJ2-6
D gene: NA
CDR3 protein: CASSLGRGFGANVLTF
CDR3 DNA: TGTGCCAGCAGCTTGGGTAGGGGGTTTGGGGCCAACGTCCTGACTTTC

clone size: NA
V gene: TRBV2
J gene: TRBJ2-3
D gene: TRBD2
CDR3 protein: CASSQNSGGNQDTQYF
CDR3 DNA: TGTGCCAGCAGTCAAAATAGCGGGGGTAATCAGGATACGCAGTATTTT

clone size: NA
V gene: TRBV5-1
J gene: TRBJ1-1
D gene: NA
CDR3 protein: CASSQRGGVPDWFWTEAFF
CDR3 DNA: TGCGCCAGCAGCCAACGGGGTGGGGTTCCTGACTGGTTTTGGACTGAAGCTTTCTTT

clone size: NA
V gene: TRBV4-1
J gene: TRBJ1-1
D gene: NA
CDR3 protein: CASSQGTGEAFF
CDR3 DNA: TGCGCCAGCAGCCAAGGAACGGGGGAAGCTTTCTTT

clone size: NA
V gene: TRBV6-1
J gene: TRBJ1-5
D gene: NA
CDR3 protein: CASSVGTWSNQPQHF
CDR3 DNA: TGTGCCAGCAGTGTAGGGACGTGGAGCAATCAGCCCCAGCATTTT

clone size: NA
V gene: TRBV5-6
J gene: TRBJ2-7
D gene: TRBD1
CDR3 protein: CASSFYETGVEQYF
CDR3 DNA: TGTGCCAGCAGCTTTTATGAGACAGGGGTCGAGCAGTACTTC

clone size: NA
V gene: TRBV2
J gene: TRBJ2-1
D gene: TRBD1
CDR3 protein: CASRPGQGKSYNEQFF
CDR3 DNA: TGTGCCAGCAGACCAGGACAGGGCAAATCCTACAATGAGCAGTTCTTC

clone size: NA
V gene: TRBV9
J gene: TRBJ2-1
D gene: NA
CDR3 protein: CASSVESSSGEQFF
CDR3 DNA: TGTGCCAGCAGCGTAGAGAGTAGCAGCGGTGAGCAGTTCTTC

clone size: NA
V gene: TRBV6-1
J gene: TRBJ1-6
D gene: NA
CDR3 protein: CASSEGGRNSPLHF
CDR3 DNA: TGTGCCAGCAGTGAAGGGGGGCGGAATTCACCCCTCCACTTT

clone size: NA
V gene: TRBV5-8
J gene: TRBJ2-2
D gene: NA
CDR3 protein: CASSRGLPWELFF
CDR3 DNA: TGTGCCAGCAGCCGGGGACTCCCATGGGAGCTGTTTTTT

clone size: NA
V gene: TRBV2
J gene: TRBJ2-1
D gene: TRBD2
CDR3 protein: CASSGTLGPGGNEQFF
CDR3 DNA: TGTGCCAGCAGCGGAACTTTAGGGCCGGGGGGCAATGAGCAGTTCTTC

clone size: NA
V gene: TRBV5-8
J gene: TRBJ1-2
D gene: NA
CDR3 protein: CARTASANYGYTF
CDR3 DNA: TGTGCCAGGACCGCTAGCGCTAACTATGGCTACACCTTC

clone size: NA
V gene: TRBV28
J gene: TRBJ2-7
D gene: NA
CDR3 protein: CASTPDPRISYEQYF
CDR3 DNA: TGTGCCAGCACCCCAGACCCCAGAATCTCCTACGAGCAGTACTTC

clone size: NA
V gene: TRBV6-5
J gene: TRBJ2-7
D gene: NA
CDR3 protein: CASGVRGSNYEQYF
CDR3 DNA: TGTGCCAGCGGGGTCAGGGGTTCTAACTACGAGCAGTACTTC

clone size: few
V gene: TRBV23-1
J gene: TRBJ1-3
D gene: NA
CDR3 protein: CTEGFAGNTIYF
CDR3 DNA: TGTACTGAGGGATTTGCTGGAAACACCATATATTTT

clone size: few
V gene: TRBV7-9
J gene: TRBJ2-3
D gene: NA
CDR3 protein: CASSLVGRGGDTQYF
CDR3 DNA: TGTGCCAGCAGCTTAGTTGGCAGGGGTGGTGATACGCAGTATTTT

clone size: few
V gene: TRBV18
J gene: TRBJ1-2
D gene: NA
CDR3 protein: CASSPGTESNYGYTF
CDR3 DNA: TGTGCCAGCTCACCTGGGACGGAAAGTAACTATGGCTACACCTTC

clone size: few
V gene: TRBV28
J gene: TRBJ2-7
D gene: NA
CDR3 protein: CASSSTARNEQYF
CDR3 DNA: TGTGCCAGCAGTTCCACCGCGAGAAACGAGCAGTACTTC

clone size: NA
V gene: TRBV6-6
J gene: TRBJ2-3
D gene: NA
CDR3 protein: CASTNTDTQYF
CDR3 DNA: TGTGCCAGCACTAACACAGATACGCAGTATTTT

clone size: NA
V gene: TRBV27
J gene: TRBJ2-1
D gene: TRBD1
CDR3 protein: CASRKRDSQEQFF
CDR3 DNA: TGTGCCAGCAGGAAACGGGACAGCCAAGAGCAGTTCTTC

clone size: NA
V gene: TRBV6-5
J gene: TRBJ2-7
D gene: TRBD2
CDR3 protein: CASSYSRSGGYEQYF
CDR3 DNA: TGTGCCAGCAGTTACTCTAGAAGCGGGGGCTACGAGCAGTACTTC

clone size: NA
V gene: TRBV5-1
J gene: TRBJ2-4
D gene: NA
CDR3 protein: CASSFGTPPKLYF
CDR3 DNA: TGCGCCAGCAGCTTCGGTACCCCTCCTAAGCTGTACTTC

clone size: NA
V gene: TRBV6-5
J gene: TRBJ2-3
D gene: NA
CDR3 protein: CASKAREADTQYF
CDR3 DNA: TGTGCCAGCAAGGCGCGGGAAGCAGATACGCAGTATTTT